The 32 T cell receptor beta chains reported below all come from one sample, sequenced in a study of early stage breast cancer tumors. Clones were sequenced by immunoSEQ multiplex PCR, and TCRdb holds only the in-frame ones, with some missing. The sample has about 51,000 clones, approximately 78% seen once. Sequencing input: blood. The receptors shown here come from a person aged 40 to 49 with breast cancer.

The V gene is TRBV5-5, the J gene TRBJ1-2; no reliable D call. CDR1 is SGHKS, CDR2 YYEKEE, per germline (reference sequence). V was clipped by 4 bases and J by 1 base, with 11 bases between them. This CDR3 contains 14 residues. CDR3 nucleotides: TGTGCCAGCAGCCCTGGACGGAATAACTATGGCTACACCTTC. Its translation: CASSPGRNNYGYTF.

The chain employs TRBV5-1 and TRBJ2-7; D is uncertain. The CDR3 spans 14 residues. The V gene's germline CDR1 is SGHRS and CDR2 YFSETQ. The germline V and J ends were trimmed by 2 bases and 2 bases, with 11 bases remaining between them. The CDR3: CASSLRGATYEQYF. The CDR3 nucleotides read TGCGCCAGCAGCTTACGTGGCGCCACCTACGAGCAGTACTTC.

This clone has only a few counts. The gene calls are TRBV19 and TRBJ2-5, with 7 nucleotides matching TRBD1. CDR1 is LNHDA and CDR2 is SQIVND in the germline V gene (reference sequence). The CDR3 is 13 residues long. The ends lost 7 bases at V and 7 bases at J; junction bases unmatched: 9. CDR3 loop: CASTPTGSGTQYF. The CDR3 DNA reads as TGTGCCAGTACCCCGACAGGGAGCGGGACCCAGTACTTC. The entire variable domain, with the rest obtained from reference TRBV19 and TRBJ2-5, is as follows: DGGITQSPKYLFRKEGQNVTLSCEQNLNHDAMYWYRQDPGQGLRLIYYSQIVNDFQKGDIAEGYSVSREKKESFPLTVTSAQKNPTAFYLCASTPTGSGTQYFGPGTRLLVL.

The CDR3 nucleotides read TGTGCCATCAGTACGGACAGGGGGCTGGGGCCCCAGCATTTT. Its protein is CAISTDRGLGPQHF. The V gene is TRBV10-3, the J gene TRBJ1-5; TRBD1 agrees at 11 bases. The CDR3 has 14 residues. The V segment lost 5 bases and the J segment 9 bases; nucleotides outside the gene matches: 6. Germline CDR1 reads ENHRY; CDR2 reads SYGVKD.

The chain links TRBV27 to TRBJ2-2, with D possibly TRBD2 on 6 matching bases. V gave up 3 bases and J gave up 0 bases, with 8 bases separating them. This CDR3 comprises 15 residues. The germline V gene encodes CDR1 MNHEY and CDR2 SMNVEV (reference sequence). The CDR3 DNA sequence: TGTGCCAGCAGTTTGGGCGGGACGAACACCGGGGAGCTGTTTTTT. It encodes CASSLGGTNTGELFF.

The chain joins TRBV5-4 to TRBJ2-3; the D is unclear. V was shortened by 4 bases and J by 2 bases, with 11 bases between the two germline ends. The CDR3 length is 14 residues. Germline values: CDR1 SGHNT, CDR2 YYREEE (reference sequence). The CDR3 spells CASSVWQYTDTQYF. The CDR3, as DNA: TGTGCCAGCAGCGTCTGGCAGTACACAGATACGCAGTATTTT.

This clone was recorded only once. The chain uses TRBV4-1 and TRBJ1-5; 8 bases align to TRBD1. The germline gives CDR1 MGHRA, CDR2 YSYEKL. V lost 0 bases to trimming and J lost 6 bases; unmatched junction nucleotides: 10. This CDR3 region has 17 residues. As DNA, the CDR3 is TGCGCCAGCAGCCAAGATCTTGCCAGGGGGCTTGGTCAGCCCCAGCATTTT. This sequence encodes CASSQDLARGLGQPQHF.

This clone has just one count. The rearrangement uses TRBV27 and TRBJ2-7, with D hard to call. Deletions cut 4 bases from V and 3 bases from J, with 13 bases between. Germline V gene data show CDR1 as MNHEY and CDR2 as SMNVEV (reference sequence). There are 14 residues in the CDR3. The CDR3 DNA follows: TGTGCCAGCAGTTATAAAATGGTAGGCTACGAGCAGTACTTC. This gives the protein CASSYKMVGYEQYF.

The chain is built from TRBV5-1 and TRBJ1-1; no firm D call. Trimming left V 4 bases short and J 8 bases short, with 24 bases between. CDR3 length: 16 amino acids. Germline CDR1 SGHRS, CDR2 YFSETQ. CDR3 sequence (DNA): TGCGCCAGCAGCCCACATAAAGTAGATGGGCCGAACGAAGCTTTCTTT. Translated: CASSPHKVDGPNEAFF. Drawing the rest from reference TRBV5-1 and TRBJ1-1, the complete variable domain is KAGVTQTPRYLIKTRGQQVTLSCSPISGHRSVSWYQQTPGQGLQFLFEYFSETQRNKGNFPGRFSGRQFSNSRSEMNVSTLELGDSALYLCASSPHKVDGPNEAFFGQGTRLTVV.

This chain uses TRBV5-4 with TRBJ2-5, with 7 bases matching TRBD2. CDR1 and CDR2 (germline): SGHNT, YYREEE (reference sequence). The CDR3 contains 14 residues. Trimming took 1 base from V and 9 from J; bases not matched to a gene: 9. The CDR3 DNA follows: TGTGCCAGCAGCTTGCCCGGGGAGGGCAGGGCCCAGTACTTC. It encodes CASSLPGEGRAQYF. Full variable domain (missing parts from reference TRBV5-4 and TRBJ2-5): ETGVTQSPTHLIKTRGQQVTLRCSSQSGHNTVSWYQQALGQGPQFIFQYYREEENGRGNFPPRFSGLQFPNYSSELNVNALELDDSALYLCASSLPGEGRAQYFGPGTRLLVL.

This clone came up a few times. This chain links TRBV18 with TRBJ1-1, with D hard to call. Germline CDR1 is KGHSH and CDR2 is LQKENI. Deletions cut 2 bases from V and 1 base from J, with 11 bases between. There are 15 residues in the CDR3. The CDR3 DNA sequence: TGTGCCAGCTCACCAATGTCGAGTACGAACACTGAAGCTTTCTTT. This sequence encodes CASSPMSSTNTEAFF.

V gene TRBV7-9 combines with J gene TRBJ2-7; D is ambiguous. Germline CDR1 is SEHNR and CDR2 is FQNEAQ (reference sequence). The V end lost 4 bases, the J end lost 7 bases, and 8 bases lay between the germline ends. CDR3 size: 11 residues. In DNA, the CDR3 is TGTGCCAGCAGCTCACTGGGGGAGCAGTACTTC. Its protein is CASSSLGEQYF.

The chain recombines TRBV7-2 with TRBJ2-5; unclear D gene. This CDR3 is 12 amino acids long. From germline, CDR1 is SGHTA and CDR2 FQGNSA. Trimming left V 4 bases short and J 0 bases short, with 3 bases between. CDR3 region: CASSSYQETQYF. The CDR3 DNA sequence: TGTGCCAGCAGCTCGTACCAAGAGACCCAGTACTTC.

This clone was observed a handful of times. This CDR3 is CAWTSPGGAEQFF. Here the CDR3 DNA reads TGTGCCTGGACGAGTCCCGGGGGGGCTGAGCAGTTCTTC. The chain recombines TRBV30 with TRBJ2-1; 8 positions agree with TRBD2. J was trimmed by 9 bases and V by 4 bases; bases with no gene match: 8. The germline V gene encodes CDR1 GTSNPN and CDR2 SVGIG (reference sequence). CDR3 length: 13 amino acids.

The table lists this clone with a count of one. This chain uses TRBV30 with TRBJ1-4; the match to TRBD1 covers 7 bases. Looked up from germline, CDR1 is GTSNPN and CDR2 is SVGIG (reference sequence). This CDR3 has 13 amino acids. Germline trimming cut 0 bases from V and 10 bases from J; bases unmatched to any gene: 5. This CDR3 is CAWSVPQGGKLFF. The CDR3 DNA follows: TGTGCCTGGAGTGTACCTCAGGGGGGAAAACTGTTTTTT.

Only one count was recorded for this clone. V and J are TRBV30 and TRBJ2-3, with TRBD2 as a possible D gene (6 bases). The germline V gene encodes CDR1 GTSNPN and CDR2 SVGIG (reference sequence). Trimming left V 2 bases short and J 0 bases short, with 9 bases between. This CDR3 has 14 residues. The CDR3 DNA follows: TGTGCCTGGAGTCCCAGCGGGAGCACAGATACGCAGTATTTT. This sequence encodes CAWSPSGSTDTQYF.

In nucleotides, the CDR3 is TGTGCCAGCAGCTTCGCTTCCGGGACCGGAGGTGAAAAACTGTTTTTT. It is translated as CASSFASGTGGEKLFF. The chain is built from TRBV5-6 and TRBJ1-4, with a tentative D call TRBD1 (5 bases). This CDR3 spans 16 amino acids. V was shortened by 2 bases and J by 7 bases, with 18 bases between the two germline ends. CDR1 is SGHDT, CDR2 YYEEEE, per germline.

The chain uses TRBV6-5 and TRBJ2-5; unclear D gene. Gene TRBJ2-7 matches the end of the DNA better, so the J call may be wrong. This CDR3 comprises 15 residues. The germline V gene has CDR1 MNHEY and CDR2 SVGAGI. CDR3 residues: CASSYSWRSTYEQYF. The CDR3 DNA reads as TGTGCCAGCAGTTACTCATGGCGGAGTACCTACGAGCAGTACTTC.

V usage is TRBV2 and J usage is TRBJ2-6; D is unclear. The CDR3 is made up of 14 amino acids. V was cut by 2 bases and J by 4 bases, with 6 bases left in between. Germline V gene lookup returns CDR1 SNHLY and CDR2 FYNNEI. CDR3 nucleotides: TGTGCCAGCAGTGAACTCATGGGGGCCAACGTCCTGACTTTC. It specifies CASSELMGANVLTF.

The chain couples TRBV11-2 to TRBJ2-3; no clear D. Trimming removed 8 bases from V and 4 bases from J, with 13 bases in between. The CDR3 has 13 residues. Germline lookup yields CDR1 SGHAT and CDR2 FQNNGV. CDR3 nucleotides: TGTGCCAGCCAAATGGACGGCCCAGATACGCAGTATTTT. Translation gives CASQMDGPDTQYF.

Only one count was recorded for this clone. The rearrangement links TRBV7-8 to TRBJ2-3; D is undetermined. Germline CDR1 is SGHVS and CDR2 is FQNEAQ. The CDR3 length is 13 residues. V dropped 5 bases and J dropped 0 bases, with 6 bases sitting between them. This CDR3 is CASSMVSTDTQYF. In DNA, the CDR3 is TGTGCCAGCAGCATGGTCAGCACAGATACGCAGTATTTT.

This clone turned up a few times. The chain recombines TRBV11-2 with TRBJ2-3; TRBD2 matches 7 bases. V shed 6 bases and J 5 bases; nucleotides not matched to a gene: 5. Germline CDR1 SGHAT, CDR2 FQNNGV. This CDR3 region has 13 residues. CDR3 loop: CASSRDYVDTQYF. Here the CDR3 DNA reads TGTGCCAGCAGTCGGGACTACGTAGATACGCAGTATTTT.

The gene calls are TRBV10-3 and TRBJ2-3, with 9 bases that match TRBD2. The CDR3 has 14 amino acids. Unmatched junction bases numbered 3, after V lost 4 bases and J lost 4 bases. Germline assignment: CDR1 ENHRY and CDR2 SYGVKD. CDR3 in DNA: TGTGCCATCAGTGCTAGCGGGACCCCAGATACGCAGTATTTT. This codes for CAISASGTPDTQYF.

J is TRBJ1-5 and V is TRBV6-1, with 7 positions matching TRBD1. Germline-derived CDR1 and CDR2 are MNHNS and SASEGT. This CDR3 region has 15 residues. The trim removed 6 bases at V and 6 bases at J, leaving 11 bases unmatched. The CDR3 spells CASRIGQAQIQPQHF. Here the CDR3 DNA reads TGTGCCAGCAGGATCGGACAGGCGCAAATTCAGCCCCAGCATTTT.

This clone was detected a few times. The chain is built from TRBV5-1 and TRBJ1-1; no firm D call. The CDR3 has 15 amino acids. Looked up from germline, CDR1 is SGHRS and CDR2 is YFSETQ. V was shortened by 0 bases and J by 1 base, with 10 bases between the two germline ends. The CDR3 DNA reads as TGCGCCAGCAGCTTGGTAAGCTCAGGGAACACTGAAGCTTTCTTT. Protein product: CASSLVSSGNTEAFF.

The CDR3 is CASSRTAGVGTGELFF. The CDR3 DNA follows: TGTGCCAGCAGCCGCACTGCGGGGGTTGGGACCGGGGAGCTGTTTTTT. The chain uses TRBV7-9 and TRBJ2-2; 7 bases line up with TRBD2. Trimming at V came to 5 bases and at J to 5 bases, leaving 11 bases not matched to a gene. CDR3 size: 16 residues. Germline loops: CDR1 SEHNR, CDR2 FQNEAQ (reference sequence).

The V and J genes are TRBV6-4 and TRBJ2-1, with TRBD1 identical over 9 bases. V lost 0 bases to trimming and J lost 8 bases; unmatched junction nucleotides: 8. Germline V gene lookup returns CDR1 MRHNA and CDR2 SNTAGT. CDR3 length: 16 amino acids. The CDR3 sequence: CASSDSPGQGRDEQFF. The CDR3 DNA sequence: TGTGCCAGCAGTGACTCGCCGGGACAGGGACGCGATGAGCAGTTCTTC.

The chain joins TRBV29-1 to TRBJ2-3, with 7 bases fitting TRBD1. The CDR3 runs 13 residues. V lost 7 bases to trimming and J lost 2 bases; unmatched junction nucleotides: 6. In germline, CDR1 is SQVTM, CDR2 ANQGSEA. The CDR3 sequence: CSGNRGDTDTQYF. CDR3 nucleotide sequence: TGCAGCGGTAACAGGGGTGACACAGATACGCAGTATTTT.

As DNA, the CDR3 is TGCGCCAGCAGCTTGGAGGTAGCGGGAGCGTCCTACGAGCAGTACTTC. It codes for CASSLEVAGASYEQYF. V gene TRBV5-1 combines with J gene TRBJ2-7; 9 bases line up with TRBD2. After removal of 0 bases from V and 1 base from J, the junction contained 5 bases not matched to a gene. Germline lookup yields CDR1 SGHRS and CDR2 YFSETQ. The CDR3 covers 16 residues.

The rearrangement uses TRBV9 and TRBJ2-1; D may be TRBD2 (6 bases). Trimming stripped 4 bases from V and 7 bases from J, with 15 bases between. Germline CDR1 SGDLS, CDR2 YYNGEE. The CDR3 is 14 amino acids. CDR3 sequence reads: CASSSTGLANEQFF. DNA for the CDR3: TGTGCCAGCAGCTCGACCGGGCTAGCGAATGAGCAGTTCTTC. The full variable domain, with the rest looked up from reference TRBV9 and TRBJ2-1, is DSGVTQTPKHLITATGQRVTLRCSPRSGDLSVYWYQQSLDQGLQFLIQYYNGEERAKGNILERFSAQQFPDLHSELNLSSLELGDSALYFCASSSTGLANEQFFGPGTRLTVL.

The V and J genes are TRBV6-5 and TRBJ1-3; weak D call: TRBD1 (5 bases). Germline V lookup: CDR1 MNHEY, CDR2 SVGAGI. The CDR3 runs to 12 residues. V lost 5 bases, J lost 9 bases, and 11 bases lay in between. CDR3 DNA: TGTGCCAGCAGTCGTGGGGGGGGCACCATATATTTT. Its protein is CASSRGGGTIYF.

The V call is TRBV5-4, the J call TRBJ2-2; maybe TRBD2 (5 bases). CDR3 length equals 15 residues. CDR1 is SGHNT, CDR2 YYREEE, per germline (reference sequence). Trimming cost V 2 bases and J 2 bases, with 10 bases left between them. CDR3 bases: TGTGCCAGCAGCTTTTTAGGACTCAACACCGGGGAGCTGTTTTTT. Translation gives CASSFLGLNTGELFF.